This TCR beta chain comes out of a study of T-cell memory formation after mild COVID-19 (dated by TCRdb to the early 2020s). In terms of the full investigation: TCR sequence clusters from the two donors were found to be largely donor specific. In a couple of donors, T-cell clones that expanded and contracted after mild COVID-19 were tracked by sequencing TCRalpha and TCRbeta repertoires over time. The cohort was made up of two young adult volunteers, one female and one male, who were previously healthy.

Ficoll-Paque density gradient centrifugation was the method used to isolate PBMCs. What the study reported, not specific to this receptor: Some responding clones were detected in pre-infection memory, which suggested that pre-existing cross-reactive memory T cells had joined the SARS-CoV-2 response. Contracting CD4+ clones appeared mostly in the CM and EM memory subsets, whereas CD8+ clones were enriched in EMRA. The study covered only a couple of mild cases, and larger cohorts including severe cases with pre-infection samples were considered necessary. From day 15 to 85, contracting clones showed balanced CD4/CD8 phenotypes, whereas a second wave of clones that expanded from day 15 to 37 leaned towards CD4+. SARS-CoV-2 specificity was not confirmed for the second-wave clones peaking on day 37.

V loses 3 bases of germline sequence and J loses 5 bases, and the interval between the two ends is 12 bases. The CDR3, cysteine through phenylalanine, is 14 amino acids long. The sequence is cut down to CDR3 DNA, 42 bases in frame from base 1. CDR1 and CDR2 are read off the germline V gene (reference sequence) as SGHKS and YYEKEE. Sequencing took place on an Illumina NovaSeq 6000. TCRalpha and TCRbeta cDNA libraries were built by 5'RACE with constant-segment primers, adding sample barcodes and unique molecular identifiers. RNA was extracted from every sample with Trizol reagent. The libraries were amplified in two PCR steps, and the second step added a second sample barcode and Illumina TruSeq adapters. The libraries were sequenced on an Illumina NovaSeq using 2 x 150 bp paired-end reads. The original pipeline was this. Demultiplexing of reads and collapsing into UMI-guided consensus sequences were performed with migec v1.2.7. Using mixcr v2.1.11, the UMI consensuses were aligned to TRA and TRB V and J templates and assembled into clonotypes. A clonotype was counted as expanded or contracted only when both edgeR and NoisET called the clonotype significant, with the noise models trained on biological replicates. edgeR calls used a false discovery rate-adjusted p below 0.01 and a log2 fold-change threshold of 1. As an exploratory analysis of dynamics, max-normalized trajectories of the 1000 most abundant clonotypes were examined by PCA with hierarchical clustering. Separately sequenced CD4+ and CD8+ repertoires were used to assign a CD4 or CD8 phenotype to each responding clone. Starting from the raw public reads, TCRdb applied fastp trimming at Q25, assembled clones with MiXCR and retained in-frame beta chains. When rows share a CDR3 protein, they turn into one entry using the most common DNA and genes. Clone size and V and J calls follow TCRdb, not the original study. A total of hundreds of thousands of distinct CDR3 sequences appear in this sample, about 23% of them only once. 12% of the sample lies in the top ten.

This clonotype was seen a few times. Its antigen remains unidentified. The input lacks base qualities; no much larger clone sits a single base away. The V gene is TRBV5-5 and the J gene is TRBJ2-1; no D gene is confidently identified. What was sequenced was PBMCs or a T cell subset sorted from them (not recorded which). This TCR derives from an adult woman who had mild COVID-19 (a few samples of this study predate the infection). The sample titles of this study are shuffled in the database, so cell type and time point are left out; the donor was told from shared clones. The CDR3 protein: CASSWWGSHNEQFF. Read as DNA, the sequence is TGTGCCAGCAGCTGGTGGGGTTCTCACAATGAGCAGTTCTTC.